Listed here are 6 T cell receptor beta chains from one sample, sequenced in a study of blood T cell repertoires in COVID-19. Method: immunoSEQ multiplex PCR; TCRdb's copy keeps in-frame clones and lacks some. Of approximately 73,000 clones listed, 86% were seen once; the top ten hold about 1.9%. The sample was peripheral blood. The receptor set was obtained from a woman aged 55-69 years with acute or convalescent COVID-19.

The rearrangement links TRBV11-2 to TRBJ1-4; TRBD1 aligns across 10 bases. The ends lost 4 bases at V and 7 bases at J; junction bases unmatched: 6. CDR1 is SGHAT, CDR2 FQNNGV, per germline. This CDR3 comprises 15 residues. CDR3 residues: CASSSVTGGVEKLFF. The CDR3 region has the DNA TGTGCCAGCAGCTCAGTGACAGGGGGCGTTGAAAAACTGTTTTTT.

Here the CDR3 reads CASGSVTGGINQPQHF. The CDR3 DNA reads as TGTGCTAGTGGTTCTGTGACAGGGGGGATCAATCAGCCCCAGCATTTT. The chain has TRBV12-5 and TRBJ1-5; 9 bases agree with TRBD1. V lost 4 bases to trimming and J lost 3 bases; unmatched junction nucleotides: 7. This CDR3 region has 16 residues. The germline V gene has CDR1 LGHNT and CDR2 FRNRAP.

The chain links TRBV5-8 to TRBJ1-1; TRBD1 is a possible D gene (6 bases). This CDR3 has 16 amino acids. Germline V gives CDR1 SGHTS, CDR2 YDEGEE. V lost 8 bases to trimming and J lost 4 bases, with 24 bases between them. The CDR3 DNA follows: TGTGCCAGTACTGACCGCCAGACAGGCTATGGCACTGAAGCTTTCTTT. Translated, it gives CASTDRQTGYGTEAFF. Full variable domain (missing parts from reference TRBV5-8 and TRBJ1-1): EAGVTQSPTHLIKTRGQQATLRCSPISGHTSVYWYQQALGLGLQFLLWYDEGEERNRGNFPPRFSGRQFPNYSSELNVNALELEDSALYLCASTDRQTGYGTEAFFGQGTRLTVV.

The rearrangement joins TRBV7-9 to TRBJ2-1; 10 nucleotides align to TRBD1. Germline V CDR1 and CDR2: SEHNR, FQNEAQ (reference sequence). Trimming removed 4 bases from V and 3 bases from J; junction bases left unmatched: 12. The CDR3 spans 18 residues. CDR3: CASSYPPRTGGFYNEQFF. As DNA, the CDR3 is TGTGCCAGCAGCTATCCACCCCGGACAGGGGGATTCTACAATGAGCAGTTCTTC.

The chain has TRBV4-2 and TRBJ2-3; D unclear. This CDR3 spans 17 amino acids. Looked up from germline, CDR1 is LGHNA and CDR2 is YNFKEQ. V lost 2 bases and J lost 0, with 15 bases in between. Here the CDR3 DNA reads TGTGCCAGCAGCCAAAACCCCCCCAGAACCAGCACAGATACGCAGTATTTT. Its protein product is CASSQNPPRTSTDTQYF.

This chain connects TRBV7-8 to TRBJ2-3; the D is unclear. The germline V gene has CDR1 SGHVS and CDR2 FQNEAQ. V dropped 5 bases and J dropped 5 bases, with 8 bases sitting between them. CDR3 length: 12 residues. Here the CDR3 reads CASSHNRDTQYF. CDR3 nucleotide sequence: TGTGCCAGCAGCCATAACAGAGATACGCAGTATTTT.